This T cell receptor (beta chain) was found in a study of vaccination and CD4 T cells after COVID-19. V was pared by 5 bases and J by 5 bases, with 13 bases between. This CDR3 has 15 residues. Germline values: CDR1 MNHEY, CDR2 SVGEGT. Details on this clonotype: The antigen is unknown.

Specified treatment: approximately 9-day PBMC culture with coronavirus spike peptide pools or control peptides (ViraFEST assay). Once obtained from cultured CD4+ T cells, the DNA was sequenced using the Oncomine TCR Beta short-read assay. In TCRdb, the PCR reads were re-called with MiXCR into one record per CDR3 protein. The repertoire holds a few thousand distinct CDR3 sequences, with 17% as singletons. This TCR came from a human donor who had recovered from COVID-19. Sequenced material: CD4+ T cells from blood, cultured in vitro. The V gene is TRBV6-2 or TRBV6-3, the J gene TRBJ1-6; D possibly corresponds to TRBD1 (5 bases). In DNA form, the CDR3 reads TGTGCCAGCAGTACTTGGGGCAGGAATAATTCACCCCTCCACTTT. Its protein is CASSTWGRNNSPLHF.